One and the same sample provided the 20 T cell receptor beta chains below, sequenced in a study of T-cell reconstitution after alpha-beta-depleted transplantation in children. For TCRbeta, the library was prepared with unique molecular identifiers. TCRdb reprocessed the PCR reads via MiXCR and lists one record per CDR3 protein. The table lists fewer than 550,000 distinct CDR3 sequences, 15% to 20% of them singletons. The sequenced sample was PBMCs, mostly from graft donor cells, obtained 360 days after TCRalphabeta/CD19-depleted stem cell transplant. These receptors were collected from a boy less than two years old who had a stem cell transplant for Wiskott-Aldrich syndrome, so the T cells may come from the graft donor.

This clonotype occurred a few times. This chain connects TRBV27 to TRBJ1-2; 12 bases align to TRBD1. The CDR3 consists of 17 residues. V dropped 5 bases and J dropped 3; count of bases not matched to a gene: 10. The germline CDR1 and CDR2 sequences are MNHEY and SMNVEV (reference sequence). CDR3 in amino acids: CASSPRDRGRRDYGYTF. DNA for the CDR3: TGTGCCAGCAGTCCCCGGGACAGGGGGCGTAGGGACTATGGCTACACCTTC.

The CDR3 nucleotides read TGCAGTGCTTTCTCTGCACGTAGAGGCACAGATACGCAGTATTTT. Its protein is CSAFSARRGTDTQYF. The chain combines TRBV20-1 with TRBJ2-3; unclear D gene. V lost 5 bases and J lost 1, with 16 bases in between. The CDR3 totals 15 residues. Germline V gene lookup returns CDR1 DFQATT and CDR2 SNEGSKA (reference sequence).

This clonotype was observed a handful of times. The chain links TRBV4-2 to TRBJ1-1; TRBD1 aligns across 7 bases. This CDR3 contains 14 residues. The V segment lost 3 bases and the J segment 7 bases; nucleotides outside the gene matches: 8. Germline V gene data show CDR1 as LGHNA and CDR2 as YNFKEQ. This CDR3 is CASSHPGQPFEAFF. CDR3 nucleotide sequence: TGTGCCAGCAGCCACCCGGGACAGCCTTTTGAAGCTTTCTTT.

This clonotype was seen a handful of times. The chain links TRBV6-4 to TRBJ2-3; no reliable D call. The CDR3 is 14 amino acids. Trimming cost V 6 bases and J 0 bases, with 10 bases left between them. Germline V gene data show CDR1 as MRHNA and CDR2 as SNTAGT. Here the CDR3 DNA reads TGTGCCAGCAGAGGCGACTCTAGCACAGATACGCAGTATTTT. Translating gives CASRGDSSTDTQYF.

The V call is TRBV6-2 or TRBV6-3, the J call TRBJ2-2; weak D call: TRBD2 (7 bases). Trimming took 2 bases from V and 1 from J, leaving 11 bases between them. CDR1 is MNHEY, CDR2 SVGEGT, per germline. This CDR3 has 16 amino acids. Written as DNA, the CDR3 is TGTGCCAGCAGTTACAGGGGGGGGGAGAACACCGGGGAGCTGTTTTTT. Translating it yields CASSYRGGENTGELFF.

The CDR3 DNA reads as TGTGCCAGCAGTTACGAGCCGGGAGGTATTACGGGGGGTACCTACGAGCAGTACTTC. It is translated as CASSYEPGGITGGTYEQYF. This chain uses TRBV6-5 with TRBJ2-7; TRBD2 agrees at 7 bases. Germline V lookup: CDR1 MNHEY, CDR2 SVGAGI. CDR3 length: 19 residues. V was clipped by 2 bases and J by 2 bases; unmatched bases: 18.

J is TRBJ1-5 and V is TRBV6-5, with unresolved D. V was pared by 0 bases and J by 5 bases, with 11 bases between. CDR1 and CDR2 from the germline V gene are MNHEY and SVGAGI. The CDR3 consists of 15 residues. The CDR3 is CASSYSRPDHQPQHF. In DNA form, the CDR3 reads TGTGCCAGCAGTTACTCTAGGCCAGACCATCAGCCCCAGCATTTT.

The V call is TRBV5-5, the J call TRBJ2-7; TRBD2 matches at 7 bases. Trimming cost V 1 base and J 3 bases; bases outside gene matches: 10. The CDR3 has 16 residues. Germline V gene sequence: CDR1 SGHKS, CDR2 YYEKEE (reference sequence). This chain's CDR3 is CASSLRGEGGLYEQYF. CDR3 DNA sequence: TGTGCCAGCAGCTTGAGAGGGGAGGGCGGACTCTACGAGCAGTACTTC. The complete variable domain, with remaining parts taken from reference TRBV5-5 and TRBJ2-7, reads DAGVTQSPTHLIKTRGQQVTLRCSPISGHKSVSWYQQVLGQGPQFIFQYYEKEERGRGNFPDRFSARQFPNYSSELNVNALLLGDSALYLCASSLRGEGGLYEQYFGPGTRLTVT.

This clonotype was seen at least ten times. This chain uses TRBV12-3 or TRBV12-4 with TRBJ2-3; weak D call: TRBD1 (5 bases). Deletions cut 6 bases from V and 1 base from J, with 17 bases between. CDR3 length: 16 amino acids. DNA for the CDR3: TGTGCCAGCAGAAACGGAAGGGGAACAGGCACAGATACGCAGTATTTT. Translation gives CASRNGRGTGTDTQYF.

This clonotype has a handful of counts. This rearrangement joins TRBV20-1 to TRBJ2-2, with 9 bases matching TRBD1. Per the germline V gene, CDR1 is DFQATT and CDR2 is SNEGSKA (reference sequence). After removal of 3 bases from V and 5 bases from J, the junction contained 4 bases not matched to a gene. The CDR3 has 14 amino acids. The CDR3 sequence is CSASEGQGTGELFF. The CDR3 DNA reads TGCAGTGCTAGCGAGGGACAGGGAACCGGGGAGCTGTTTTTT.

In its sample, this clonotype was seen a few times. The chain has TRBV12-3 or TRBV12-4 and TRBJ1-2; D is ambiguous. The CDR3 consists of 13 residues. With 9 bases removed from V and 9 bases from J, the gap between germline ends came to 20 bases. The CDR3 DNA reads as TGTGCCAGGAACAGACCTAGGACCGCTTGCTACACCTTC. Translated, it gives CARNRPRTACYTF.

This clonotype has just a few counts. V is TRBV20-1 and J is TRBJ2-4; 9 positions match TRBD1. CDR1 is DFQATT and CDR2 is SNEGSKA in the germline V gene (reference sequence). J was trimmed by 4 bases and V by 2 bases; bases with no gene match: 6. The CDR3 covers 15 residues. CDR3: CSARMDRGLKNIQYF. Written as DNA, the CDR3 is TGCAGTGCTAGAATGGACAGGGGACTTAAAAACATTCAGTACTTC.

The rearrangement uses TRBV5-1 and TRBJ2-1; 10 bases line up with TRBD1. There are 15 residues in the CDR3. CDR1 SGHRS and CDR2 YFSETQ come from the germline V gene. After removal of 4 bases from V and 7 bases from J, the junction contained 8 bases not matched to a gene. The CDR3: CASSIADRGRNEQFF. The CDR3 DNA is TGCGCCAGCAGCATTGCCGACAGGGGGCGTAATGAGCAGTTCTTC. Together with reference TRBV5-1 and TRBJ2-1, the CDR3 gives the full variable domain: KAGVTQTPRYLIKTRGQQVTLSCSPISGHRSVSWYQQTPGQGLQFLFEYFSETQRNKGNFPGRFSGRQFSNSRSEMNVSTLELGDSALYLCASSIADRGRNEQFFGPGTRLTVL.

This clonotype was counted only a few times. The genes are TRBV4-1 and TRBJ2-2; 16 bases are a match to TRBD2. Trimming took 2 bases from V and 0 from J; bases not matched to a gene: 3. CDR1 and CDR2 (germline): MGHRA, YSYEKL. The CDR3 length is 19 residues. The CDR3 sequence is CASSQPGLAGGPNTGELFF. For the CDR3, the DNA is TGCGCCAGCAGCCAACCGGGACTAGCGGGGGGGCCGAACACCGGGGAGCTGTTTTTT.

This clonotype has a handful of counts. The rearrangement links TRBV5-1 to TRBJ2-7; TRBD2 agrees at 9 bases. The CDR3 extends over 15 amino acids. V lost 0 bases, J lost 2 bases, and 3 bases stayed unmatched. Germline loops: CDR1 SGHRS, CDR2 YFSETQ. CDR3 sequence reads: CASSLGGLATYEQYF. The DNA of the CDR3 is TGCGCCAGCAGCTTGGGTGGACTAGCGACCTACGAGCAGTACTTC.

This clonotype was picked up a small number of times. The rearrangement links TRBV5-1 to TRBJ2-1, with D uncertain. Deletions cut 5 bases from V and 4 bases from J, with 10 bases between. The length of the CDR3 is 13 residues. CDR1 and CDR2 from the germline V gene are SGHRS and YFSETQ. For the CDR3, the DNA is TGCGCCAGCAGGCCTGGGGTTTACAATGAGCAGTTCTTC. Translating it yields CASRPGVYNEQFF.

This clonotype was seen a single time. The chain couples TRBV7-2 to TRBJ2-1; D unresolved. CDR1 is SGHTA and CDR2 is FQGNSA in the germline V gene. This CDR3 comprises 16 residues. V lost 1 base and J 0 bases, leaving 10 bases between the germline ends. CDR3 in amino acids: CASSLVGFYSYNEQFF. Here the CDR3 DNA reads TGTGCCAGCAGCTTAGTGGGCTTTTACTCCTACAATGAGCAGTTCTTC.

This clonotype was observed a handful of times. The V and J genes are TRBV5-6 and TRBJ1-5; D is undetermined. CDR3 length: 12 amino acids. Germline V CDR1 and CDR2: SGHDT, YYEEEE. Trimming took off 5 bases at V and 5 bases at J, with 8 bases between the two ends. CDR3 coding DNA: TGTGCCAGCAGTCTCAACGATCAGCCCCAGCATTTT. Translated: CASSLNDQPQHF. The complete variable domain, with remaining parts taken from reference TRBV5-6 and TRBJ1-5, reads DAGVTQSPTHLIKTRGQQVTLRCSPKSGHDTVSWYQQALGQGPQFIFQYYEEEERQRGNFPDRFSGHQFPNYSSELNVNALLLGDSALYLCASSLNDQPQHFGDGTRLSIL.

This clonotype was recorded at least ten times. This rearrangement joins TRBV12-3 or TRBV12-4 to TRBJ2-1; maybe TRBD2 (5 bases). CDR3 length equals 14 residues. The V and J ends lost 7 bases and 5 bases respectively, with 15 bases between them. The CDR3 spells CASNWGVGDNEQFF. DNA for the CDR3: TGTGCCAGCAATTGGGGAGTTGGGGACAATGAGCAGTTCTTC.

This clonotype turned up a few times. This chain joins TRBV15 and TRBJ2-5; TRBD2 agrees at 9 bases. Germline V gene lookup returns CDR1 LNHNV and CDR2 YYDKDF (reference sequence). J was trimmed by 4 bases and V by 3 bases; bases with no gene match: 9. CDR3 length: 16 residues. The DNA of the CDR3 is TGTGCCACCAGCAGGATGGGACTAGCAGGGGGAGAGACCCAGTACTTC. It specifies CATSRMGLAGGETQYF.